The T cell receptor (beta chain) described here comes from a study of cytomegalovirus exposure and HLA in healthy donors. The PCR had 60 Vbeta and 13 Jbeta primers. Only in-frame clones appear in the TCRdb table, and some are missing; sequencing was by immunoSEQ multiplex PCR. The sample lists more than 100,000 clones; 50% to 75% were seen once. Germline V gene lookup returns CDR1 SGHNT and CDR2 YYREEE (reference sequence). The germline V and J ends were trimmed by 0 bases and 4 bases, with 8 bases remaining between them. The CDR3 is 14 amino acids. The origin of this receptor is a woman aged 40 to 50 in good health and CMV-seropositive. Sequencing was performed on PBMCs. The chain is built from TRBV5-4 and TRBJ1-5; D uncertain. The CDR3 here is CASSLAGGNQPQHF. The CDR3 DNA is TGTGCCAGCAGCTTGGCCGGAGGTAATCAGCCCCAGCATTTT.